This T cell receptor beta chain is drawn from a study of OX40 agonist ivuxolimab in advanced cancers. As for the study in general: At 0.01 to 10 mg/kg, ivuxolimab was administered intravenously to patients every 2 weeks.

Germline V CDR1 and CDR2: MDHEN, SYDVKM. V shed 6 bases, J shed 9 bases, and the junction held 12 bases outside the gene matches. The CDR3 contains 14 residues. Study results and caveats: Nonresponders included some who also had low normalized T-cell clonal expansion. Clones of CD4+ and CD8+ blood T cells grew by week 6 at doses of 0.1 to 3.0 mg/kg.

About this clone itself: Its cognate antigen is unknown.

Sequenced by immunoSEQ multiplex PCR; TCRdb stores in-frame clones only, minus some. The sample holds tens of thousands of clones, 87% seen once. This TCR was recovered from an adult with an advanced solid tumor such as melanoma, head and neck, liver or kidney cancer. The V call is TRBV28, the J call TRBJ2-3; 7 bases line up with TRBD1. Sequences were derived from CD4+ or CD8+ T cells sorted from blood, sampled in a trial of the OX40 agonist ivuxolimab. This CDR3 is CASSLDWEGGTQYF. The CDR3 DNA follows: TGTGCCAGCAGCCTGGACTGGGAAGGGGGCACGCAGTATTTT.